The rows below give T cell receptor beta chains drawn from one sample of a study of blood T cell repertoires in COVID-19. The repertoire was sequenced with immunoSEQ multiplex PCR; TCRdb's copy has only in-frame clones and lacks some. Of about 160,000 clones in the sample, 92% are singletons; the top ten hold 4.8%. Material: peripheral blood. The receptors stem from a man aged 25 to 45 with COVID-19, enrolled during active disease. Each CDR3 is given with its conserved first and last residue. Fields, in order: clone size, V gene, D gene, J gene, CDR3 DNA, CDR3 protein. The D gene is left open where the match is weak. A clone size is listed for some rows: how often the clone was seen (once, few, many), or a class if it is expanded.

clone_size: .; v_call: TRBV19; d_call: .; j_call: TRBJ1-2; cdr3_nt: TGTGCCAGTAGTATTGATGAGGAAAACTATGGCTACACCTTC; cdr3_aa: CASSIDEENYGYTF
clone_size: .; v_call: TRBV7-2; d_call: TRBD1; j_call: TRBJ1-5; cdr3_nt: TGTGCCAGCAGCCAAGGACAGGTTCTAGGGCAGCCCCAGCATTTT; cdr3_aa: CASSQGQVLGQPQHF
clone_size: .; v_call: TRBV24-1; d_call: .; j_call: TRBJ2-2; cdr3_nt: TGTGCCACCAGTGAGGTCGCTCGGGGGGAGCTGTTTTTT; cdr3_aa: CATSEVARGELFF
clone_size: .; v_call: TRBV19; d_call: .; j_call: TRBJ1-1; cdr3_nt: TGTGCCAGTGCGATTGGGCAGAACACTGAAGCTTTCTTT; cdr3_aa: CASAIGQNTEAFF
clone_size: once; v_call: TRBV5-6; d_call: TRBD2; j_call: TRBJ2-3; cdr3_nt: TGTGCCAGCAGCTTAAGAGCGGGAGGTACAGATACGCAGTATTTT; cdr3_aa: CASSLRAGGTDTQYF
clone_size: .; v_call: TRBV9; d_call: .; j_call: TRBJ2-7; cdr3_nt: TGTGCCAGCAGCGTAGACTCCGGGAGTCCCTACGAGCAGTACTTC; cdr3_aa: CASSVDSGSPYEQYF
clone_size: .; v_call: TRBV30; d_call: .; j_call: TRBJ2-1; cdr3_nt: TGTGCCGGGGTGTGGTCCGGCAATGAGCAGTTCTTC; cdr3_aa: CAGVWSGNEQFF
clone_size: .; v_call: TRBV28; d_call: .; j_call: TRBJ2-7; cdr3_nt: TGTGCCAGCAGTTTATCGGGGGACCTCTACGAGCAGTACTTC; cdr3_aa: CASSLSGDLYEQYF
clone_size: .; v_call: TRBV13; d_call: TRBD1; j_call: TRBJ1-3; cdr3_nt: TGTGCCAGCAGCCTAGGGACAGCCTCTGGAAACACCATATATTTT; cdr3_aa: CASSLGTASGNTIYF
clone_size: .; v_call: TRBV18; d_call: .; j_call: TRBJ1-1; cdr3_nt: TGTGCCAGCTCACCGTCTATCGGGAGGGGAAACACTGAAGCTTTCTTT; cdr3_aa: CASSPSIGRGNTEAFF
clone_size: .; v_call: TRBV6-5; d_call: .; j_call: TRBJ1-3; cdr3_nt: TGTGCCAGCAGTTACAGGGGAAACCCTGGAAACACCATATATTTT; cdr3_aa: CASSYRGNPGNTIYF
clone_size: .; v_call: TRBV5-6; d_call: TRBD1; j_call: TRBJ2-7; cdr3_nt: TGTGCCAGCAGCCACCCGGGACAGGGGAGCGAGCAGTACTTC; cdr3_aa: CASSHPGQGSEQYF
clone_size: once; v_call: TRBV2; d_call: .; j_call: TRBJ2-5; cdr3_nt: TGTGCCAGCAGTGAAGAGGCGACTAGTCGAGAGACCCAGTACTTC; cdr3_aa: CASSEEATSRETQYF
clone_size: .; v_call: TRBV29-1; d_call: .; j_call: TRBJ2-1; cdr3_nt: TGCAGCGTTGCCCGCGGGATGAATGAGCAGTTCTTC; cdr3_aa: CSVARGMNEQFF
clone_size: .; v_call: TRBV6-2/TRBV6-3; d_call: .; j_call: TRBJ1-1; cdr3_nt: TGTGCCAGCAGTTACCACAGGATTAACACTGAAGCTTTCTTT; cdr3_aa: CASSYHRINTEAFF
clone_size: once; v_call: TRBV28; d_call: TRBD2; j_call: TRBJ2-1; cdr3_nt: TGTGCCAGCACCCTAGCGGGAGTAAGTTTTAGGACCTACAATGAGCAGTTCTTC; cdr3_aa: CASTLAGVSFRTYNEQFF
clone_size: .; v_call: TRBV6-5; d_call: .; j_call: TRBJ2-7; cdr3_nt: TGTGCCAGCACAGGGGTGAGGGAGCAGTACTTC; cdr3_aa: CASTGVREQYF
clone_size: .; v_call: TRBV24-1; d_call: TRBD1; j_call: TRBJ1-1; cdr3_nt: TGTGCCACCAGTGACTCTAGCGGGACAGGAGAAGCTTTCTTT; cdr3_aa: CATSDSSGTGEAFF
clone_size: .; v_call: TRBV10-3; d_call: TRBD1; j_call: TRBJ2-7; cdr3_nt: TGTGCCATCAGTGGGACAGGGGGCTCCTACGAGCAGTACTTC; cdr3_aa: CAISGTGGSYEQYF
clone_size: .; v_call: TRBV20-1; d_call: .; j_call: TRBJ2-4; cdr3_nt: TGCAGTGCTGATCAGAAAAACATTCAGTACTTC; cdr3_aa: CSADQKNIQYF
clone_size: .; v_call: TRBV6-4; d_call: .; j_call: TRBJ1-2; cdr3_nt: TGTGCCAGCAGTGACCAGGGGAAGGGTTACACCTTC; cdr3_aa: CASSDQGKGYTF
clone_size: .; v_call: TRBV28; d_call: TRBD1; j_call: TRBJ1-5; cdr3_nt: TGTGCCAGCAGGACGCAGGGGGCTGGCAATCAGCCCCAGCATTTT; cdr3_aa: CASRTQGAGNQPQHF
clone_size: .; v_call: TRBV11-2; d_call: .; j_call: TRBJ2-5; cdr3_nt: TGTGCCAGCAGCTTAAGCAACCAAGAGACCCAGTACTTC; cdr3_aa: CASSLSNQETQYF
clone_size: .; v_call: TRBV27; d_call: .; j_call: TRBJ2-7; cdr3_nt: TGTGCCACCGCGACTTTATACGAGCAGTACTTC; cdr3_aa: CATATLYEQYF
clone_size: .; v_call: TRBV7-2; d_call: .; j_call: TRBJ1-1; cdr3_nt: TGTGCCAGCAGCTTATCGGCTAGGGGCACTGAAGCTTTCTTT; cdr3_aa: CASSLSARGTEAFF
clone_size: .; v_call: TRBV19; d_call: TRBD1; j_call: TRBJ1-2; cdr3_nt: TGTGCCAGTAGTCTAGGACAGGGAGCTAACTATGGCTACACCTTC; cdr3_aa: CASSLGQGANYGYTF
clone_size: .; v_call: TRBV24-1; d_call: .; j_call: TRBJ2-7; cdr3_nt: TGTGCCACCAGTGGGGCGACGGGATCCTACGAGCAGTACTTC; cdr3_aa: CATSGATGSYEQYF
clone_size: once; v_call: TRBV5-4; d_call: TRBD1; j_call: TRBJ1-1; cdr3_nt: TGTGCCAGCAGCTTGAGACAGGGGGGCACTGAAGCTTTCTTT; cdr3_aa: CASSLRQGGTEAFF
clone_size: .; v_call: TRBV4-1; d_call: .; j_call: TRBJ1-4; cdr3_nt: TGCGCCAGCAGCCAAGATGGGGGAGGACAACGCAATGAAAAACTGTTTTTT; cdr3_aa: CASSQDGGGQRNEKLFF
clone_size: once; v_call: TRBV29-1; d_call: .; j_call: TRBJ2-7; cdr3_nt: TGCAGCGTTTCTGAGGCCCTCGGCTACGAGCAGTACTTC; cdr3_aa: CSVSEALGYEQYF
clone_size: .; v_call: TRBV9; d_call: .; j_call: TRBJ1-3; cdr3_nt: TGTGCCAGCAGCGTAGGGTCAGTTGGGGGGAACACCATATATTTT; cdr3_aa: CASSVGSVGGNTIYF
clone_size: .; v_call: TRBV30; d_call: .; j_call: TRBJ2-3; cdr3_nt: TGTGCCTGGAGTTATGGCAGGTCGTCAGCAGGTACGCAGTATTTT; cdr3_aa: CAWSYGRSSAGTQYF
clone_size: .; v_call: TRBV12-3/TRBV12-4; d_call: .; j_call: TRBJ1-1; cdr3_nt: TGTGCCAGCAGTGTGACCCTCGGGACTGAAGCTTTCTTT; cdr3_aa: CASSVTLGTEAFF
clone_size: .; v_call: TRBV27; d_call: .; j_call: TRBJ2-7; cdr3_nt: TGTGCCAGCAGTCCCTCCTCAGGGGCGAAAGGTCTTTTAGACGAGCAGTACTTC; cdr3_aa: CASSPSSGAKGLLDEQYF
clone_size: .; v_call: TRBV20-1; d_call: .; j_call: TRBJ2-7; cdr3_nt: TGCAGTGCCCCCGGGGATTACGAGCAGTACTTC; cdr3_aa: CSAPGDYEQYF
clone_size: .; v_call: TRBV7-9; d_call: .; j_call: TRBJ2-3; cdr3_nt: TGTGCCAGCAGCTTAGCGCGGCATGGTAGCACAGATACGCAGTATTTT; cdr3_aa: CASSLARHGSTDTQYF
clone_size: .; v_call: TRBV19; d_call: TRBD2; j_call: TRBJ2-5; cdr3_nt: TGTGCCAGTAGTGCCAGACTAGCTTTTGAGACCCAGTACTTC; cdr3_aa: CASSARLAFETQYF
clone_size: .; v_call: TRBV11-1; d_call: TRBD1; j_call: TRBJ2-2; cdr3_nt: TGTGCCAGCAGCGTCGGACAGGCGAAAACCGGGGAGCTGTTTTTT; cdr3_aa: CASSVGQAKTGELFF
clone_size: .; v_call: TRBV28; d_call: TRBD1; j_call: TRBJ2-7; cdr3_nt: TGTGCCAGCACCCTACCCAGTTCAGGGGGCAACTACGAGCAGTACTTC; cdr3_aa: CASTLPSSGGNYEQYF
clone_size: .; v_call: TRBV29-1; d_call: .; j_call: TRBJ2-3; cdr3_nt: TGCAGCCAGAGGAAAGGGGCGCGGACAGATACGCAGTATTTT; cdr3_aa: CSQRKGARTDTQYF
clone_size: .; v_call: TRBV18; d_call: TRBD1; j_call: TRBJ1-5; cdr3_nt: TGTGCCAGCGCCGACAGGGAGAGCAATCAGCCCCAGCATTTT; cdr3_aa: CASADRESNQPQHF
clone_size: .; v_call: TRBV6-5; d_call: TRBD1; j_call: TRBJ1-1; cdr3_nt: TGTGCCAGCAGTTACTCCATCAGGGGGGACACTGAAGCTTTCTTT; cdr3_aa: CASSYSIRGDTEAFF
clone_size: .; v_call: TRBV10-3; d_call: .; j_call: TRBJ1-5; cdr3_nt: TGTGCCTCAAACGGGGGGGCTGGGACCCAGCATTTT; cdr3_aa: CASNGGAGTQHF
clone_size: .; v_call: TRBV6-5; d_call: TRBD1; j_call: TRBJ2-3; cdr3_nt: TGTGCCAGCAGTTACTCGGGACAGGTGATTAAAGATACGCAGTATTTT; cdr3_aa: CASSYSGQVIKDTQYF
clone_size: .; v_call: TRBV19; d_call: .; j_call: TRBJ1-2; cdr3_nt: TGTGCCAGTAGTACGGGGGTGGGTTACTATGGCTACACCTTC; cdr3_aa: CASSTGVGYYGYTF
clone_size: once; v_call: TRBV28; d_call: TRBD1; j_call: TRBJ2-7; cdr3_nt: TGTGCCAGCAGTCTCCCCGGGACAGGATCCTACGAGCAGTACTTC; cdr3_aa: CASSLPGTGSYEQYF